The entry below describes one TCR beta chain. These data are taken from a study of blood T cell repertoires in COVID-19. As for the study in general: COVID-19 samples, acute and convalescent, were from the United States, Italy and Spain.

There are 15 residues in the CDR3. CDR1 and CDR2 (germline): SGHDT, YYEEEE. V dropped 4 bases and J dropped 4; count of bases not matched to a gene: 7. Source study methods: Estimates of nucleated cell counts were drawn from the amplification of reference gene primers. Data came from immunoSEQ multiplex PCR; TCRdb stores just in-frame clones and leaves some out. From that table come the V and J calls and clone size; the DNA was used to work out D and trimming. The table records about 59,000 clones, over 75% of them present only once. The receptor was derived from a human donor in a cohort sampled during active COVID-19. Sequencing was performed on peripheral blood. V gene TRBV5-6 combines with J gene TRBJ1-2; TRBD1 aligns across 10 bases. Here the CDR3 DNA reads TGTGCCAGCAGCATTCGGACAGGGGGTAGCTATGGCTACACCTTC. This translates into CASSIRTGGSYGYTF.